This TCR beta chain is drawn from a study of spatial heterogeneity in lung cancer. Deletions cut 4 bases from V and 2 bases from J, with 6 bases between. The CDR3 runs to 12 residues. From germline, CDR1 is SQVTM and CDR2 ANQGSEA. TCRdb redid the calling of the 5' RACE reads with MiXCR, one entry per CDR3 protein. This sample has 10,000 to 15,000 distinct CDR3 sequences, with 5% to 6% found just once. The time point here: sample taken at primary tumor resection. Extraction of whole RNA from tumor, nontumor lung or frozen PBMC preceded unsorted sequencing. This clonotype showed up many times. This beta chain was picked up by a library intended for alpha chains and is off target, so its count carries little meaning.

Sample: lung tumor tissue, taken at surgery. This TCR was sampled from a human donor with early-stage non-small cell lung cancer. The V call is TRBV29-1, the J call TRBJ1-5; a possible D gene is TRBD1 (6 bases). The CDR3 DNA reads as TGCAGCGTTGGGACAGGCAATCAGCCCCAGCATTTT. Its protein product is CSVGTGNQPQHF.